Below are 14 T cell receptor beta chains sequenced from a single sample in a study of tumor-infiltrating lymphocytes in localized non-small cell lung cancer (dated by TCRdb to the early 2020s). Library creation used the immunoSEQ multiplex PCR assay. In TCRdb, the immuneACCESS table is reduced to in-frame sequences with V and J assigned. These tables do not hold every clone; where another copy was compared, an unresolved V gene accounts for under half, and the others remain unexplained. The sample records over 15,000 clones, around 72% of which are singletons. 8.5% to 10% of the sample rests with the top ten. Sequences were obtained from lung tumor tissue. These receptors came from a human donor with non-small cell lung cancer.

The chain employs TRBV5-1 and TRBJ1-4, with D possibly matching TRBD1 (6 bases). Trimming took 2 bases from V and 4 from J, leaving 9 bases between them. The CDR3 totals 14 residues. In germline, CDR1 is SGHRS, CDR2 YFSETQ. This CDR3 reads CASSLQGYNEKLFF. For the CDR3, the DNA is TGCGCCAGCAGCTTACAGGGTTATAATGAAAAACTGTTTTTT.

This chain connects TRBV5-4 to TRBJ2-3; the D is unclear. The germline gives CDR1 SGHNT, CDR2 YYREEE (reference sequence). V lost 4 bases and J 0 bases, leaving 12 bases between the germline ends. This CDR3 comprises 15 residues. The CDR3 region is CASSPGLSSTDTQYF. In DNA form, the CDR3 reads TGTGCCAGCAGCCCCGGTCTCTCTAGCACAGATACGCAGTATTTT.

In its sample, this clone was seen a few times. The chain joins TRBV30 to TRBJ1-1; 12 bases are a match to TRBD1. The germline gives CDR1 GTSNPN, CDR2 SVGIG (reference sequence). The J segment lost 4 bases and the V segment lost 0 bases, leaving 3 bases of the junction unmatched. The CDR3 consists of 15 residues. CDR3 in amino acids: CAWSVPGQGATEAFF. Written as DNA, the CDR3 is TGTGCCTGGAGTGTTCCGGGACAGGGGGCCACTGAAGCTTTCTTT.

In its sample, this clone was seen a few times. CDR3 sequence reads: CASSLTYNTEAFF. The CDR3 nucleotides read TGTGCCAGCAGTTTAACGTACAACACTGAAGCTTTCTTT. The chain uses TRBV27 and TRBJ1-1; D call uncertain. The CDR3 has 13 amino acids. Germline assignment: CDR1 MNHEY and CDR2 SMNVEV (reference sequence). The ends were cut back, 2 bases at V and 2 bases at J, with 6 bases in the middle.

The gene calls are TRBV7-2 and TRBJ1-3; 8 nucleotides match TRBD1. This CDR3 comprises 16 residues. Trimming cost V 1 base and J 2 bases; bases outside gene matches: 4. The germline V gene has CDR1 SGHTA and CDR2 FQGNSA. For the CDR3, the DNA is TGTGCCAGCAGCTTAGAACAGGGGGTGGCTGGAAACACCATATATTTT. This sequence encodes CASSLEQGVAGNTIYF.

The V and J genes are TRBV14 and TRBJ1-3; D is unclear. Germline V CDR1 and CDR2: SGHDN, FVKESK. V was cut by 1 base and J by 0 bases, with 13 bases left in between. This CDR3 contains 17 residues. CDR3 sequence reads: CASSQGSLRPSGNTIYF. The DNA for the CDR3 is TGTGCCAGCAGCCAAGGAAGCTTGCGCCCCTCTGGAAACACCATATATTTT.

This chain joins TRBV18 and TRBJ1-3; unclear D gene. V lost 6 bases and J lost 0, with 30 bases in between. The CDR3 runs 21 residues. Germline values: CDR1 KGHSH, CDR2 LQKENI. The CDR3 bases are TGTGCCAGCTCCCCTCAATTTGGGCAGGCCGTTACCCAGAGCTCTGGAAACACCATATATTTT. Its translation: CASSPQFGQAVTQSSGNTIYF.

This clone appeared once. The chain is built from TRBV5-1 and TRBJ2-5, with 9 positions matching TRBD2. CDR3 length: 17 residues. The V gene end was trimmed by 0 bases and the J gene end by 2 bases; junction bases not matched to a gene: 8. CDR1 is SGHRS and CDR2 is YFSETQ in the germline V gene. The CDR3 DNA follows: TGCGCCAGCAGCTTGGCTAGCGGGAAGGGACTTCAAGAGACCCAGTACTTC. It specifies CASSLASGKGLQETQYF.

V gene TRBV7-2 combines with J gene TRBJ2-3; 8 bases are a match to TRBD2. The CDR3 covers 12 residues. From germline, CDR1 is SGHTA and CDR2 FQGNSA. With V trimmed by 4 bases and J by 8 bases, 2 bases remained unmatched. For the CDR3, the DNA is TGTGCCAGCAGCTCGACTAGCGCTACGCAGTATTTT. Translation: CASSSTSATQYF.

The CDR3 DNA sequence: TGTGCCAGCAGCGTAGGTACTAGCGGGGGAGAGACCCAGTACTTC. Its protein is CASSVGTSGGETQYF. The chain recombines TRBV9 with TRBJ2-5, with TRBD2 identical over 11 bases. Per the germline V gene, CDR1 is SGDLS and CDR2 is YYNGEE. With V trimmed by 0 bases and J by 4 bases, 2 bases remained unmatched. CDR3 size: 15 residues.

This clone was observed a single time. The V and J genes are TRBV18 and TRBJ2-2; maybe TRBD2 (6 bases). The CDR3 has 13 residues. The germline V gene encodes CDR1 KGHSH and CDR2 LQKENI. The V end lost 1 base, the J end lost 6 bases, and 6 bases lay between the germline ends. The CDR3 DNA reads TGTGCCAGCTCACCACGGGGGGCCGGGGAGCTGTTTTTT. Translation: CASSPRGAGELFF.

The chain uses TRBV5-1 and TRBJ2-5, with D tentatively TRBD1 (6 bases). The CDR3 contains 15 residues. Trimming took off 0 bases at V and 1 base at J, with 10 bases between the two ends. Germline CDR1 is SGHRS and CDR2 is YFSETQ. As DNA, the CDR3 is TGCGCCAGCAGCTTGGCAGGGGTTGGCCAAGAGACCCAGTACTTC. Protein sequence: CASSLAGVGQETQYF.

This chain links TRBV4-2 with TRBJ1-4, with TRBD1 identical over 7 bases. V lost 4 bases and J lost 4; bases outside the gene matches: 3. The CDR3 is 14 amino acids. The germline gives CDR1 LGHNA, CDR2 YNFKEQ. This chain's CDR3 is CASSPQGFNEKLFF. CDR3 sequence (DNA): TGTGCCAGCAGCCCACAGGGGTTTAATGAAAAACTGTTTTTT.

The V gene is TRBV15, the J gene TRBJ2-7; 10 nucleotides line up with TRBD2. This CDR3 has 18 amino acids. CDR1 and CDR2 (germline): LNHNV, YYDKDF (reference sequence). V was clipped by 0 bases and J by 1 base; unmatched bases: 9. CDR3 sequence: CATSRDAALAGESYEQYF. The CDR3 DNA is TGTGCCACCAGCAGAGATGCGGCCCTAGCGGGGGAGTCCTACGAGCAGTACTTC.